The present T cell receptor (beta chain) was sequenced within a study of OX40 agonist ivuxolimab in advanced cancers. Sequenced by immunoSEQ multiplex PCR; TCRdb stores in-frame clones only, minus some. The repertoire holds tens of thousands of clones, with 84% as singletons. Regarding this clone: The antigen is not known.

Germline V gives CDR1 SGDLS, CDR2 YYNGEE. V gave up 1 base and J gave up 5 bases; unmatched junction bases: 11. This CDR3 spans 17 amino acids. Study outcomes and limitations: Among some nonresponders, normalized T-cell clonal expansion was also low.

The chain employs TRBV9 and TRBJ2-2; 7 bases match TRBD2. This sample comprised CD4+ or CD8+ T cells sorted from blood, obtained in a trial of the OX40 agonist ivuxolimab. This clonotype was sampled from an adult with an advanced solid tumor such as melanoma, head and neck, liver or kidney cancer. The DNA of the CDR3 is TGTGCCAGCAGCGTAAGAATTGGCGGGGAGGGGACCGGGGAGCTGTTTTTT. Its protein is CASSVRIGGEGTGELFF.